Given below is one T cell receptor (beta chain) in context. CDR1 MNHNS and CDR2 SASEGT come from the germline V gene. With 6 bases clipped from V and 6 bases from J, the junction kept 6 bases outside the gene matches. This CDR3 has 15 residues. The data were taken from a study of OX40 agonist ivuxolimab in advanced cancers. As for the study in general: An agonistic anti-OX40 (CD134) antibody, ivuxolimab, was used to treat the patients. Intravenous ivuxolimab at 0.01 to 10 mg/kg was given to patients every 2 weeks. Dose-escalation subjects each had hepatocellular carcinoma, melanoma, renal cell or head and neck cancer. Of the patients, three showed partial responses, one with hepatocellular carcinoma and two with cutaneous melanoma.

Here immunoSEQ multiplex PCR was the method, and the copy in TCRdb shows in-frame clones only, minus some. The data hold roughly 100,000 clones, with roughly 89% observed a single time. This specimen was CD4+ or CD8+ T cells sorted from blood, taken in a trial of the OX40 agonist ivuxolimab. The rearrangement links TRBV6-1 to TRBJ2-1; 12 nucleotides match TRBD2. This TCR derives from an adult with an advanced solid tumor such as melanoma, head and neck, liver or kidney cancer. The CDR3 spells CASSTSGRTSNEQFF. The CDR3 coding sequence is TGTGCCAGCAGCACTAGCGGGAGGACTTCCAATGAGCAGTTCTTC.